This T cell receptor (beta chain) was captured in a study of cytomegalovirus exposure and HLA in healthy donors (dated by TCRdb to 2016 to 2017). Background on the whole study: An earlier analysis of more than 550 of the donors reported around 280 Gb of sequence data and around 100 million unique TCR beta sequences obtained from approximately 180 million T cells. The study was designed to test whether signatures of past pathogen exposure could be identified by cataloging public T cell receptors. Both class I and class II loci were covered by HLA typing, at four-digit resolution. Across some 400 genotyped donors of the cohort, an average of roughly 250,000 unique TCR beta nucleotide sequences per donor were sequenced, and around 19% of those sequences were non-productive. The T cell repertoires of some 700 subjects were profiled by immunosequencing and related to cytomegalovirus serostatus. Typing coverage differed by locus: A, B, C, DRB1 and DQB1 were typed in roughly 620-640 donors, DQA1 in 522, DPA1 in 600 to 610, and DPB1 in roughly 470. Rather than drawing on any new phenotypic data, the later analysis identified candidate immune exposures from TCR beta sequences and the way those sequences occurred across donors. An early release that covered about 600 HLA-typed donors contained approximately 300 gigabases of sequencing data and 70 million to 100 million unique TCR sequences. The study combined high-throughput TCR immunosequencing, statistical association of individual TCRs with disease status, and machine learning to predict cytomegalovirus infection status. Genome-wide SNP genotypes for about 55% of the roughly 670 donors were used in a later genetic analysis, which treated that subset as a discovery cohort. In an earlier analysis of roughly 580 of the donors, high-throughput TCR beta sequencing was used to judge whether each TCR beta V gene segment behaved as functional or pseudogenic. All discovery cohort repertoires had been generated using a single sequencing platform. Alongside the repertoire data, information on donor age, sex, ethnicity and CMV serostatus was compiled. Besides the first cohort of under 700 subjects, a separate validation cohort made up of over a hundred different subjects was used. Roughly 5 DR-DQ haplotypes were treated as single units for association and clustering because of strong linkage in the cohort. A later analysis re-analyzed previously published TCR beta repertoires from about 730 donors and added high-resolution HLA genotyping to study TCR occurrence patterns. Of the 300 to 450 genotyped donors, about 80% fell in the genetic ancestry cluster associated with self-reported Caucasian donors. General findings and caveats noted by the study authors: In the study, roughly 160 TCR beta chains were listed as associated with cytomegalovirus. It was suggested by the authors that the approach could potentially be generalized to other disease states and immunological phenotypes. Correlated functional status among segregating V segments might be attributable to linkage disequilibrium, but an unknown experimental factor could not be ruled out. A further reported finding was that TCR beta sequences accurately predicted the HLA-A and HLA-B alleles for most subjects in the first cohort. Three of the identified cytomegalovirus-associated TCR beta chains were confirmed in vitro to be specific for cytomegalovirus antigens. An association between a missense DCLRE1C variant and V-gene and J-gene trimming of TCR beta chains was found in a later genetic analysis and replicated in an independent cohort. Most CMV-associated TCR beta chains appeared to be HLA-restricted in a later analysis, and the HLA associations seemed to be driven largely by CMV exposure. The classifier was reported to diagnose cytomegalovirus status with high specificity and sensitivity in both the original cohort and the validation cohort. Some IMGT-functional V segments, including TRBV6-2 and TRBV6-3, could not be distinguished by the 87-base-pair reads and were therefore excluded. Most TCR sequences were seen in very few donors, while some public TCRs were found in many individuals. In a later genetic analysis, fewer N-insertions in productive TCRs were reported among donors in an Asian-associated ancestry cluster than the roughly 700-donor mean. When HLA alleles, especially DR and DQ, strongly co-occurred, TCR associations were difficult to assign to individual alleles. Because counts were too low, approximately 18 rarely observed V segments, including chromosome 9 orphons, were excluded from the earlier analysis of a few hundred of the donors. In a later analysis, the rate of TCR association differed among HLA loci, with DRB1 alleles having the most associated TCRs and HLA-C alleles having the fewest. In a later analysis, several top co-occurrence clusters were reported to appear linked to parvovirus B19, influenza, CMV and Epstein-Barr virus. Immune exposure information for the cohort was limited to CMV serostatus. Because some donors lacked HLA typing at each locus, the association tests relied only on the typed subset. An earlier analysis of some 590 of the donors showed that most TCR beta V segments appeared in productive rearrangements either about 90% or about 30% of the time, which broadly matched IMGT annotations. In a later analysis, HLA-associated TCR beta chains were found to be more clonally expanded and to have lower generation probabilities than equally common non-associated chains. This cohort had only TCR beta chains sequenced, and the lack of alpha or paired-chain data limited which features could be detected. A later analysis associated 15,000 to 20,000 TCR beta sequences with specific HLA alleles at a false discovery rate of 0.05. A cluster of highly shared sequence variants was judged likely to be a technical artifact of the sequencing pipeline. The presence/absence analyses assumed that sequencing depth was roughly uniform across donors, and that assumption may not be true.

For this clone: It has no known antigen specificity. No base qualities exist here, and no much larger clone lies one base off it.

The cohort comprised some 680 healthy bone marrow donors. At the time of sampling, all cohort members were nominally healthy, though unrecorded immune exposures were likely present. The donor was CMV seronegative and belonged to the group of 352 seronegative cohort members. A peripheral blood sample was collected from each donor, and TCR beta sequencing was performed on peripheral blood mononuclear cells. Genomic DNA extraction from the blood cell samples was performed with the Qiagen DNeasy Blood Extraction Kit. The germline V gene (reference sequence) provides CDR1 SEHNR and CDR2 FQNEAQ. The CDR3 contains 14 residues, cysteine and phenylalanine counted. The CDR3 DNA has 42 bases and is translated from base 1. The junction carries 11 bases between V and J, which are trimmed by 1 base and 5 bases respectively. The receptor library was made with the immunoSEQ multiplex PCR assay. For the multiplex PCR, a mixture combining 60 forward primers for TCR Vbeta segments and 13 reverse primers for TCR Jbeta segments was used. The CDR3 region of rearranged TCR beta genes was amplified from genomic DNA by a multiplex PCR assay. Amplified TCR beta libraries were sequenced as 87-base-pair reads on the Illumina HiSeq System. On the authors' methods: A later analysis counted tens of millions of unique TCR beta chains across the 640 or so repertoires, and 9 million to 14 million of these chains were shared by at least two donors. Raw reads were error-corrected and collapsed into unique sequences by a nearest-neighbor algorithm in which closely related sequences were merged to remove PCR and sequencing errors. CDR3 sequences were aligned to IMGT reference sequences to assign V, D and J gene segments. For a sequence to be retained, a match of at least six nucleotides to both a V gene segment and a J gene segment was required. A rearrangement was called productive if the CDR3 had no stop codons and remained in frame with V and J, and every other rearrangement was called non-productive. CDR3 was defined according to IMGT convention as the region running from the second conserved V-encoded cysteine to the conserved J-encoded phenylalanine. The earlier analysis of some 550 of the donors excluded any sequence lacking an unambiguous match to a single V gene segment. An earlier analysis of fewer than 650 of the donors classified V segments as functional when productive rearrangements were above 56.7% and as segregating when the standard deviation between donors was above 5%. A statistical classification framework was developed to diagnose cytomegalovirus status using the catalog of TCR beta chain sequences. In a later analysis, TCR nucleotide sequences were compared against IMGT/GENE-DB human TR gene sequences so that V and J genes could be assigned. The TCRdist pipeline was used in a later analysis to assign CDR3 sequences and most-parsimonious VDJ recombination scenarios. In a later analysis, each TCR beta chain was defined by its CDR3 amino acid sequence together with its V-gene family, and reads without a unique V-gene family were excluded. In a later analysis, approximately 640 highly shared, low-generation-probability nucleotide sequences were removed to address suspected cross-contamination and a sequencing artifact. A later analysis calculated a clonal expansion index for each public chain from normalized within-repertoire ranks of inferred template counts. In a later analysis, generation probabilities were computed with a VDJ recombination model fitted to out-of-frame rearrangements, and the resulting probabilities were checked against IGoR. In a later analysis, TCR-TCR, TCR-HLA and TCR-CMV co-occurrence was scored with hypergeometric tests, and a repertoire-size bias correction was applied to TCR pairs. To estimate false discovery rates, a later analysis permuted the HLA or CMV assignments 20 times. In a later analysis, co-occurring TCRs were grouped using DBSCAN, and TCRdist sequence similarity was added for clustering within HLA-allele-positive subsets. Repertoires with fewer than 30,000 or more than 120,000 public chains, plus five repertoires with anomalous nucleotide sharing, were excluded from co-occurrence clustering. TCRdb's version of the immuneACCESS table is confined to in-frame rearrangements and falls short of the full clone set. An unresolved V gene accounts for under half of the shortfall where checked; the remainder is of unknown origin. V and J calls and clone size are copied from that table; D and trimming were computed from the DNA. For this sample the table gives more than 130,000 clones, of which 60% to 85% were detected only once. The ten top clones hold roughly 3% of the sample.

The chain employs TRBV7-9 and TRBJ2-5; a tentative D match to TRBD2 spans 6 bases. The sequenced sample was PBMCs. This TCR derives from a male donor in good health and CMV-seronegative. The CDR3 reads CASSLVGGQETQYF. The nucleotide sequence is TGTGCCAGCAGCTTAGTGGGAGGTCAGGAGACCCAGTACTTC. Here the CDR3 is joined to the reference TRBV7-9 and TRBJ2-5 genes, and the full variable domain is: DTGVSQNPRHKITKRGQNVTFRCDPISEHNRLYWYRQTLGQGPEFLTYFQNEAQLEKSRLLSDRFSAERPKGSFSTLEIQRTEQGDSAMYLCASSLVGGQETQYFGPGTRLLVL.